This T cell receptor beta chain was recovered during a study of blood T cell repertoires in COVID-19. As for the study in general: Collection of acute and convalescent COVID-19 samples took place in the United States, Italy and Spain.

In the original analysis: It was from reference gene primer amplification that nucleated cell counts were estimated. This table comes from immunoSEQ multiplex PCR, and its TCRdb copy is limited to in-frame clones, with some not included. Clone size and V and J calls were adopted from that table, with D and trimming inferred from the DNA. Of 150,000 to 200,000 clones listed, approximately 86% are singletons. In germline, CDR1 is MDHEN, CDR2 SYDVKM. There are 18 residues in the CDR3. The trim removed 0 bases at V and 1 base at J, leaving 5 bases unmatched. What was sequenced was peripheral blood. The receptor was derived from a woman aged 25 to 39 with active or convalescent COVID-19. The chain couples TRBV28 to TRBJ2-6; TRBD1 matches at 8 bases. CDR3 in DNA: TGTGCCAGCAGTTTATGGACAGGGGCCCGTTCTGGGGCCAACGTCCTGACTTTC. It encodes CASSLWTGARSGANVLTF.